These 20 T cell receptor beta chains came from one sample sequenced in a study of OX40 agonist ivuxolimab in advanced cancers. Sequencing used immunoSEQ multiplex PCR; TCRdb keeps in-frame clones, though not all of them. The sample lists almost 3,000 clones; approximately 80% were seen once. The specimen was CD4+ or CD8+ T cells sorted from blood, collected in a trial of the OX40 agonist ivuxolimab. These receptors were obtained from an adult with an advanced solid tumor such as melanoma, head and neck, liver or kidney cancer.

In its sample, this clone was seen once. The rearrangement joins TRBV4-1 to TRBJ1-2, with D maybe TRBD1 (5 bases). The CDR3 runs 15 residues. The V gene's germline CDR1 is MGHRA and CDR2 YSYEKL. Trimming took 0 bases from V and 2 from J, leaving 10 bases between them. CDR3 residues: CASSQEDSRNYGYTF. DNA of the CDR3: TGCGCCAGCAGCCAAGAAGACAGTAGGAACTATGGCTACACCTTC.

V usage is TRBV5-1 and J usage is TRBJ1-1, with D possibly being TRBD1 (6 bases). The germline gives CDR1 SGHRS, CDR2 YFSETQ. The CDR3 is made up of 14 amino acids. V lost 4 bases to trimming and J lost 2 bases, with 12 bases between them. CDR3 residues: CASSPADSNTEAFF. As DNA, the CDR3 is TGCGCCAGCAGCCCGGCGGACAGTAACACTGAAGCTTTCTTT.

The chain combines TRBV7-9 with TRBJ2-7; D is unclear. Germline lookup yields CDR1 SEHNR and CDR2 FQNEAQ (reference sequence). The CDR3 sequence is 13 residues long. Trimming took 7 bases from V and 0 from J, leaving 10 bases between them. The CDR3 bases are TGTGCCAGCACGACTCTTAGCTCCTACGAGCAGTACTTC. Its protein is CASTTLSSYEQYF.

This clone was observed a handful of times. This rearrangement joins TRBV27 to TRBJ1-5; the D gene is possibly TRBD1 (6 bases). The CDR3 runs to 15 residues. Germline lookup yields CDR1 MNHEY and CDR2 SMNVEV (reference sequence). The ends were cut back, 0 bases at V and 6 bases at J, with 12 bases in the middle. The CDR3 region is CASSLSGGAGQPQHF. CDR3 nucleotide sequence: TGTGCCAGCAGTTTATCGGGGGGGGCGGGTCAGCCCCAGCATTTT.

The CDR3 here is CASSSGSGDTQYF. DNA of the CDR3: TGTGCCAGTAGCAGCGGGAGTGGGGATACGCAGTATTTT. The rearrangement uses TRBV19 and TRBJ2-3; 8 positions agree with TRBD2. The ends lost 6 bases at V and 6 bases at J; junction bases unmatched: 5. Germline CDR1 reads LNHDA; CDR2 reads SQIVND (reference sequence). CDR3 length equals 13 residues.

The DNA for the CDR3 is TGCAGCGTTTGCGGGACCACCTACGAGCAGTACTTC. This translates into CSVCGTTYEQYF. The chain employs TRBV29-1 and TRBJ2-7; tentatively, D is TRBD2 (6 bases). Between the trimmed V and J ends, which lost 5 bases and 2 bases, there was a span of 10 bases. Germline CDR1 and CDR2: SQVTM and ANQGSEA. This CDR3 has 12 residues.

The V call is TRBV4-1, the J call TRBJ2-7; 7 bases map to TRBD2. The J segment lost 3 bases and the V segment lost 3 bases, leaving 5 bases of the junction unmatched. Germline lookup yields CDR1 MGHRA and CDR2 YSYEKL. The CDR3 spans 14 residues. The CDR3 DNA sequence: TGCGCCAGCAGCCACCGGGAGGTCAACTACGAGCAGTACTTC. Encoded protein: CASSHREVNYEQYF.

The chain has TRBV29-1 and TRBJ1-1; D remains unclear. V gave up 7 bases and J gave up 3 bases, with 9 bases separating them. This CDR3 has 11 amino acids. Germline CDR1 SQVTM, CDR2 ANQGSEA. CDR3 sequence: CSARRDTEAFF. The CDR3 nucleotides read TGCAGCGCCCGGAGGGACACTGAAGCTTTCTTT.

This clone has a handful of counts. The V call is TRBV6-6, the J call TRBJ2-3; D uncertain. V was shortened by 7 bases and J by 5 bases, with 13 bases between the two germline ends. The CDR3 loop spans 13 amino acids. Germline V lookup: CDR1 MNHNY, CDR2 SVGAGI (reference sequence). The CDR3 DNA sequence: TGTGCCAGCAACCCCCACTTCGGAGATACGCAGTATTTT. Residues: CASNPHFGDTQYF.

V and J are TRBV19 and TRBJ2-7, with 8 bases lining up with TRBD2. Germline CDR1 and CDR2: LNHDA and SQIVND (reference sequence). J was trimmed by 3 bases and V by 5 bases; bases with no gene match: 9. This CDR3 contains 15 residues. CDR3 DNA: TGTGCCAGTAGTGTAACTAGCGGTGAATACTACGAGCAGTACTTC. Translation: CASSVTSGEYYEQYF.

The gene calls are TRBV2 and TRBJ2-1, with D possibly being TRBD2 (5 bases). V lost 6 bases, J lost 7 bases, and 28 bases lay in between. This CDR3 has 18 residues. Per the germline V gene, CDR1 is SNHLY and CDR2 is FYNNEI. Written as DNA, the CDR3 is TGTGCCAGCAGGCCGAGGCGGGCCCCCGGGATTGGACTGAATGAGCAGTTCTTC. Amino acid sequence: CASRPRRAPGIGLNEQFF.

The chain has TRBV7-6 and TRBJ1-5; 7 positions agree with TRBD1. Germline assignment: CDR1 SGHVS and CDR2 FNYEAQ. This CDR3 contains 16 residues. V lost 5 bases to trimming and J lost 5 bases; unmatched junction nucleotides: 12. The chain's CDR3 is CASSTYPGTADQPQHF. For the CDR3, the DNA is TGTGCCAGCAGCACCTACCCCGGGACAGCGGATCAGCCCCAGCATTTT. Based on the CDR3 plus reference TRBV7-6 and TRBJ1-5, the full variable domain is GAGVSQSPRYKVTKRGQDVALRCDPISGHVSLYWYRQALGQGPEFLTYFNYEAQQDKSGLPNDRFSAERPEGSISTLTIQRTEQRDSAMYRCASSTYPGTADQPQHFGDGTRLSIL.

For the CDR3, the DNA is TGTGCCAGCAGCCAAGGGACTAGCGGGGGGTACAATGAGCAGTTCTTC. Its protein product is CASSQGTSGGYNEQFF. The chain employs TRBV4-2 and TRBJ2-1, with 14 nucleotides matching TRBD2. This CDR3 spans 16 amino acids. V gave up 1 base and J gave up 4 bases; unmatched junction bases: 0. In germline, CDR1 is LGHNA, CDR2 YNFKEQ.

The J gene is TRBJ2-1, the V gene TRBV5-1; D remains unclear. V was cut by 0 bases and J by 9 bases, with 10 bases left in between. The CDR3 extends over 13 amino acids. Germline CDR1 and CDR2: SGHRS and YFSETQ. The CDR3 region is CASSLVPSSEQFF. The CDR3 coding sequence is TGCGCCAGCAGCTTGGTCCCGTCTAGTGAGCAGTTCTTC.

The CDR3 is CASSFSSGRADTQYF. The CDR3 DNA reads TGTGCCAGCAGCTTCAGTAGCGGGAGGGCAGATACGCAGTATTTT. This chain joins TRBV11-2 and TRBJ2-3; 11 bases map to TRBD2. The CDR3 is 15 amino acids. Trimming removed 3 bases from V and 4 bases from J; junction bases left unmatched: 3. Germline CDR1 reads SGHAT; CDR2 reads FQNNGV.

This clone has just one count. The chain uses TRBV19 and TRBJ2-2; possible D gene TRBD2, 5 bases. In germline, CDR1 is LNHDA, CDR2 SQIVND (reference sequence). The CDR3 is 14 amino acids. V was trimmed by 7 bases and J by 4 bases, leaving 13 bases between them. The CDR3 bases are TGTGCCAGTACCCTATCGGGGAGCACCGGGGAGCTGTTTTTT. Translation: CASTLSGSTGELFF.

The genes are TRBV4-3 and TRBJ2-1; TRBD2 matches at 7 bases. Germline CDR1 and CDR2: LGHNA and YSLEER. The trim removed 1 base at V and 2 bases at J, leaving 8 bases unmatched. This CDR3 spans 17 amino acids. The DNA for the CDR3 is TGCGCCAGCAGCCAAGGTCTAAGCGGGGCTCCCTACAATGAGCAGTTCTTC. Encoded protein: CASSQGLSGAPYNEQFF.

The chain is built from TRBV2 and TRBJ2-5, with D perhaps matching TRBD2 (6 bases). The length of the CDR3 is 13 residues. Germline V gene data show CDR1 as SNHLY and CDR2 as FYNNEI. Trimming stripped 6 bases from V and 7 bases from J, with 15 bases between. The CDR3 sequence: CASRGLSQLTQYF. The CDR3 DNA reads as TGTGCCAGCAGGGGACTGTCGCAACTGACCCAGTACTTC.

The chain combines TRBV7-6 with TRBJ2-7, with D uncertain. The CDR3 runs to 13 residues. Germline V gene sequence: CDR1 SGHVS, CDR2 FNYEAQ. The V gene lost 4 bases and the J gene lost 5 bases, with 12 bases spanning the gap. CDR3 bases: TGTGCCAGCAGCTCGGATGGGCGGAACGAGCAGTACTTC. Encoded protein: CASSSDGRNEQYF.

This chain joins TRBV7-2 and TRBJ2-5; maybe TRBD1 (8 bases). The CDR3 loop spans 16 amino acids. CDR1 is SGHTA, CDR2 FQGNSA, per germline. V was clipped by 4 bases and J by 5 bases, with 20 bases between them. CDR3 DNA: TGTGCCAGCAGCTCCGGACAGGGAGGGGGTCAGGAGACCCAGTACTTC. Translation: CASSSGQGGGQETQYF.